The 15 T cell receptor beta chains presented below share a single source sample, sequenced in a study of blood T cell repertoires in COVID-19. Profiled with immunoSEQ multiplex PCR; TCRdb holds only in-frame clones, not every one. The sample comprises about 110,000 clones, about 64% of which are singletons, and more than 0.8% rests with the top ten. Material: peripheral blood. These receptors were taken from a human donor with acute or convalescent COVID-19. The donor label of this sample is uncertain.

This clone showed up just once. V usage is TRBV27 and J usage is TRBJ2-3; possible D gene TRBD2, 6 bases. The germline gives CDR1 MNHEY, CDR2 SMNVEV (reference sequence). The V end was cut by 6 bases, the J end by 6 bases, with 16 bases between. The CDR3 spans 14 residues. The CDR3 DNA sequence: TGTGCCAGCAGCAGCCTTGGGGCGGGGGATACGCAGTATTTT. Translated: CASSSLGAGDTQYF.

The chain links TRBV28 to TRBJ1-1; 8 positions match TRBD1. The V and J ends lost 4 bases and 3 bases, in that order; junction bases with no gene match: 7. The CDR3 totals 15 residues. CDR1 is MDHEN, CDR2 SYDVKM, per germline. The CDR3 DNA sequence: TGTGCCAGCAGTTCTCCGGGACAGGCGCACACTGAAGCTTTCTTT. Translation: CASSSPGQAHTEAFF.

The J gene is TRBJ1-4, the V gene TRBV7-9; maybe TRBD1 (5 bases). The CDR3 length is 16 residues. The V end was cut by 1 base, the J end by 6 bases, with 15 bases between. Germline CDR1 reads SEHNR; CDR2 reads FQNEAQ (reference sequence). For the CDR3, the DNA is TGTGCCAGCAGCTTAGAGGGCGCAGGGCATTATGAAAAACTGTTTTTT. Amino acid sequence: CASSLEGAGHYEKLFF.

The genes are TRBV5-8 and TRBJ1-2, with TRBD1 identical over 9 bases. Germline CDR1 SGHTS, CDR2 YDEGEE. The CDR3 spans 15 residues. Trimming at V came to 3 bases and at J to 4 bases, leaving 7 bases not matched to a gene. The CDR3 protein is CASSSRGQGLYGYTF. Written as DNA, the CDR3 is TGTGCCAGCAGCTCGCGGGGACAGGGCCTCTATGGCTACACCTTC.

The chain uses TRBV2 and TRBJ1-4; possibly TRBD1 for D (5 bases). Trimming stripped 10 bases from V and 0 bases from J, with 12 bases between. Per the germline V gene, CDR1 is SNHLY and CDR2 is FYNNEI. The CDR3 consists of 14 residues. The CDR3 DNA reads as TGTGCCACTACTCGGACACCAACTAATGAAAAACTGTTTTTT. Its translation is CATTRTPTNEKLFF.

The chain employs TRBV5-1 and TRBJ2-2; 8 bases map to TRBD1. V lost 5 bases to trimming and J lost 0 bases; unmatched junction nucleotides: 6. This CDR3 contains 16 residues. Germline CDR1 reads SGHRS; CDR2 reads YFSETQ. This CDR3 is CASSFQGAPNTGELFF. The CDR3 bases are TGCGCCAGCAGTTTCCAGGGGGCGCCGAACACCGGGGAGCTGTTTTTT.

This clone appeared once. This chain uses TRBV2 with TRBJ1-2; maybe TRBD1 (6 bases). The CDR3 loop spans 12 amino acids. The V end lost 7 bases, the J end lost 8 bases, and 14 bases lay between the germline ends. Germline assignment: CDR1 SNHLY and CDR2 FYNNEI. The CDR3 loop is CASNRAPQGYTF. As DNA, the CDR3 is TGTGCCAGCAACAGGGCTCCCCAAGGCTACACCTTC.

V and J are TRBV6-1 and TRBJ2-7; 7 nucleotides line up with TRBD1. CDR1 is MNHNS, CDR2 SASEGT, per germline. Trimming took 2 bases from V and 6 from J; bases not matched to a gene: 10. The CDR3 runs to 15 residues. The CDR3 reads CASSEYEGAPREQYF. The CDR3, as DNA: TGTGCCAGCAGTGAATACGAGGGGGCGCCGCGCGAGCAGTACTTC.

The V call is TRBV27, the J call TRBJ1-5, with no clear D. The CDR3 has 15 amino acids. V lost 5 bases to trimming and J lost 4 bases, with 15 bases between them. Germline lookup yields CDR1 MNHEY and CDR2 SMNVEV (reference sequence). For the CDR3, the DNA is TGTGCCAGCAGTCCGCTCCGGGCGGGTAATCAGCCCCAGCATTTT. Amino acids: CASSPLRAGNQPQHF.

This clone was counted a few times. The chain employs TRBV27 and TRBJ2-2; D perhaps matches TRBD1 (6 bases). The CDR3 length is 15 residues. V lost 7 bases and J 7 bases, leaving 19 bases between the germline ends. CDR1 and CDR2 from the germline V gene are MNHEY and SMNVEV (reference sequence). In DNA form, the CDR3 reads TGTGCCAGCACCGAACGGGACATAAAGTACGGGGAGCTGTTTTTT. Protein sequence: CASTERDIKYGELFF.

The V and J genes are TRBV4-1 and TRBJ2-5, with 7 bases fitting TRBD1. Germline CDR1 MGHRA, CDR2 YSYEKL. Trimming removed 4 bases from V and 1 base from J; junction bases left unmatched: 6. This CDR3 region has 15 residues. The CDR3 bases are TGCGCCAGCAGCCGATGGGACAGCACCCAAGAGACCCAGTACTTC. Protein product: CASSRWDSTQETQYF.

The V call is TRBV10-3, the J call TRBJ1-1; 8 bases match TRBD1. Per the germline V gene, CDR1 is ENHRY and CDR2 is SYGVKD. V trimming: 5 bases; J trimming: 6 bases; junction bases outside the gene matches: 11. The CDR3 is 15 amino acids. This CDR3 is CAISQGQGRVPEAFF. In DNA, the CDR3 is TGTGCCATCAGTCAAGGACAGGGTAGGGTTCCTGAAGCTTTCTTT.

The genes are TRBV6-1 and TRBJ1-5, with 10 nucleotides matching TRBD1. This CDR3 is 17 amino acids long. Looked up from germline, CDR1 is MNHNS and CDR2 is SASEGT. V dropped 2 bases and J dropped 5; count of bases not matched to a gene: 9. The CDR3 spells CASSERKGDRGHQPQHF. The DNA of the CDR3 is TGTGCCAGCAGTGAAAGGAAAGGTGACAGGGGGCATCAGCCCCAGCATTTT.

The rearrangement uses TRBV3-1 (or the pseudogene TRBV3-2) and TRBJ2-5; the match to TRBD2 covers 13 bases. The V gene end was trimmed by 0 bases and the J gene end by 3 bases; junction bases not matched to a gene: 4. The V gene's germline CDR1 is LGHDT and CDR2 YNNKEL (reference sequence). The CDR3 contains 17 residues. CDR3 protein: CASSQDATSGREETQYF. The CDR3 DNA reads TGTGCCAGCAGCCAAGATGCCACTAGCGGGAGGGAAGAGACCCAGTACTTC.

This clone was found many times. V is TRBV10-2 and J is TRBJ2-5; 11 bases align to TRBD1. CDR1 is WSHSY and CDR2 is SAAADI in the germline V gene. J gave up 5 bases and V 4 bases, and 3 bases lay outside the gene matches. This CDR3 spans 14 amino acids. In nucleotides, the CDR3 is TGCGCCAGCAGTGGGACAGGGGGCCGGGAGACCCAGTACTTC. Protein product: CASSGTGGRETQYF.